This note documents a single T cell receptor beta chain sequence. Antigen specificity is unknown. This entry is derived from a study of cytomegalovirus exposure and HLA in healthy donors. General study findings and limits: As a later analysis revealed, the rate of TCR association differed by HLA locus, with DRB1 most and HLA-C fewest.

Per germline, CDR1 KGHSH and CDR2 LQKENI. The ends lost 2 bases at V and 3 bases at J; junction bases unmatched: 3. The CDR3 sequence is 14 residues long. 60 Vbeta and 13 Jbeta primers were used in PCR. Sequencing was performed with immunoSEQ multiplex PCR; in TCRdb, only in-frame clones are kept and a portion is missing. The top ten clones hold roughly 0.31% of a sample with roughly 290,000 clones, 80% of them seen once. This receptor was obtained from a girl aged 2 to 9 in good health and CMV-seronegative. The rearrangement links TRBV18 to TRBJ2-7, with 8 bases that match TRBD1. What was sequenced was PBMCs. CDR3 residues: CASSPSGQVYEQYF. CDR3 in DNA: TGTGCCAGCTCACCATCGGGACAGGTCTACGAGCAGTACTTC.